This T cell receptor beta chain is drawn from a study of Graves' ophthalmopathy and Graves' hyperthyroidism. Findings and caveats of the study: A majority of expanded thyroid clonotypes exceeding 0.001 frequency were likewise present in blood.

Beta-chain TCR CDR3 regions were amplified from RNA transcripts. Investigators did first-round RT-PCR with HTBI primers, then second-round multiplex PCR. TCRdb redid the calling of the multiplex PCR reads with MiXCR, one entry per CDR3 protein. Found here are 400,000 to 450,000 distinct CDR3 sequences, under 25% of them singletons; the top ten hold approximately 3.2%. Orbital computed tomography, thyroid ultrasound, TRAb, serum thyroxine and clinical symptoms formed the basis of diagnosis. This clonotype was counted at least ten times. The antigen remains undetermined. The J segment lost 5 bases and the V segment lost 1 base, leaving 5 bases of the junction unmatched. The V gene's germline CDR1 is SGHAT and CDR2 FQNNGV. CDR3 length equals 16 residues.

The sample was peripheral blood. The chain links TRBV11-2 to TRBJ2-5, with 12 bases lining up with TRBD1. The origin of this receptor is a woman aged 18-29 years with stable Graves' hyperthyroidism. The CDR3 loop reads CASSLGGQGAMETQYF. The CDR3 nucleotides are TGTGCCAGCAGCTTAGGGGGACAGGGGGCGATGGAGACCCAGTACTTC.